These 6 T cell receptor beta chains share one sample of origin, sequenced in a study of blood T cells in healthy people across ages. Alongside a J-beta primer mix, a sample-barcoded 5' primer served in a second PCR lasting 7 to 11 cycles. TCRdb re-derived calls from the 5' RACE reads in MiXCR, one entry per CDR3 protein. The sample consists of under 850,000 distinct CDR3 sequences, 36% of them appearing once. Material for sequencing was blood. Receptors originate from a man aged 18 to 30 in good health.

This clonotype has more than one count but fewer than ten. The rearrangement uses TRBV9 and TRBJ1-1, with TRBD1 as a possible D gene (6 bases). CDR1 is SGDLS and CDR2 is YYNGEE in the germline V gene. The CDR3 is made up of 15 amino acids. Trimming shortened V by 0 bases and J by 1 base, and 10 bases separated the two germline ends. The DNA for the CDR3 is TGTGCCAGCAGCGTAGTTGGGGGCGAGAACACTGAAGCTTTCTTT. The encoded protein is CASSVVGGENTEAFF.

The chain couples TRBV20-1 to TRBJ2-2, with D tentatively TRBD1 (6 bases). Trimming shortened V by 1 base and J by 5 bases, and 11 bases separated the two germline ends. This CDR3 is 14 amino acids long. Germline-derived CDR1 and CDR2 are DFQATT and SNEGSKA (reference sequence). As DNA, the CDR3 is TGCAGTGCTAGAGGGACAGTGAATACCGGGGAGCTGTTTTTT. Amino acid sequence: CSARGTVNTGELFF.

The genes are TRBV29-1 and TRBJ1-1; no clear D. CDR3 size: 13 residues. V lost 4 bases and J lost 0, with 9 bases in between. CDR1 is SQVTM and CDR2 is ANQGSEA in the germline V gene. As DNA, the CDR3 is TGCAGCGTTGTTCGGCTATTGAACACTGAAGCTTTCTTT. Residues: CSVVRLLNTEAFF.

The rearrangement uses TRBV4-3 and TRBJ2-2, with a tentative D call TRBD1 (6 bases). The CDR3 consists of 17 residues. V was clipped by 1 base and J by 3 bases, with 15 bases between them. The germline V gene has CDR1 LGHNA and CDR2 YSLEER. The CDR3 DNA follows: TGCGCCAGCAGCCAAGGACTTGGCGAGGGGGACACCGGGGAGCTGTTTTTT. Encoded protein: CASSQGLGEGDTGELFF.

A few counts support this clonotype. The chain uses TRBV5-6 and TRBJ1-1, with D uncertain. CDR3 length: 14 amino acids. Germline CDR1 SGHDT, CDR2 YYEEEE. The V end lost 0 bases, the J end lost 6 bases, and 12 bases lay between the germline ends. CDR3 DNA: TGTGCCAGCAGCTTGGGACCAGAGGTCTCTGAAGCTTTCTTT. Translation gives CASSLGPEVSEAFF.

The V gene is TRBV5-6, the J gene TRBJ2-1; 10 bases agree with TRBD2. This CDR3 has 17 residues. J gave up 12 bases and V 0 bases, and 15 bases lay outside the gene matches. Germline CDR1 SGHDT, CDR2 YYEEEE. The CDR3 reads CASSLEYPSGGQEGQFF. The CDR3 DNA follows: TGTGCCAGCAGCTTGGAATATCCTAGCGGGGGCCAGGAAGGGCAGTTCTTC.